A selection of T cell receptor beta chains follows, all from one sample in a study of cytomegalovirus exposure and HLA in healthy donors. Sequencing was performed with immunoSEQ multiplex PCR; in TCRdb, only in-frame clones are kept and a portion is missing. The table has some 130,000 clones, approximately 80% seen once. Input material: PBMCs. These receptors were collected from a man aged 25 to 40 in good health and CMV-seronegative. Each CDR3 is given with its conserved first and last residue. Fields, in order: V gene, CDR3 protein.

V: TRBV6-5
CDR3: CASSSQGTSPLHF

V: TRBV27
CDR3: CASRAPLAATDTQYF

V: TRBV9
CDR3: CASSVGQPYNEQFF

V: TRBV6-5
CDR3: CASSLQGAVGDTQYF

V: TRBV11-3
CDR3: CASSRQGDGYTF

V: TRBV7-6
CDR3: CASVSSGNTVYF

V: TRBV5-4
CDR3: CASSFSGGADTQYF

V: TRBV5-4
CDR3: CASSFTGGIYEQYF

V: TRBV19
CDR3: CASSRTSGPTANYGYTF

V: TRBV27
CDR3: CASSLNYRAGANYGYTF

V: TRBV9
CDR3: CASSSGGNSYGYTF

V: TRBV7-8
CDR3: CASSLGASSSYGYTF

V: TRBV7-9
CDR3: CASSSSGASTDTQYF

V: TRBV6-5
CDR3: CASSGTGMSNQPQHF

V: TRBV4-3
CDR3: CASSQLLAGGVADTQYF

V: TRBV28
CDR3: CASKWGGRRLTEAFF

V: TRBV7-9
CDR3: CASSPGTVGQPQHF

V: TRBV5-1
CDR3: CASSLDRGNEKLFF

V: TRBV5-1
CDR3: CASSLAGGFGSQPQHF

V: TRBV10-3
CDR3: CAISPGSLSYEQYF

V: TRBV7-9
CDR3: CASSHPPSGRSNEQYF

V: TRBV5-4
CDR3: CASRRDYQQSTDTQYF

V: TRBV19
CDR3: CASGGAGVLGNEQFF

V: TRBV4-2
CDR3: CASSRWGVSGGSPYEQYF

V: TRBV18
CDR3: CASSLGQGAMNTEAFF

V: TRBV6-4
CDR3: CASSDSAGVKSNEQFF